Sequencing of this T cell receptor beta chain was carried out in a study of long-term antiretroviral therapy in people with HIV. The CDR3 runs to 14 residues. Germline V gene data show CDR1 as MNHNS and CDR2 as SASEGT. Trimming took 8 bases from V and 8 from J; bases not matched to a gene: 9. The run of the v3.0 immunoSEQ assay was at survey level. Researchers set sequencing to target 40,000-50,000 T-cell genomes per sample. The table came from immunoSEQ multiplex PCR; TCRdb's copy has only in-frame clones and leaves some out. Of about 50,000 clones listed, 80% to 90% are singletons. The chain joins TRBV6-1 to TRBJ1-6, with TRBD1 matching over 7 bases. Material: unsorted PBMCs, obtained 0.8 years after starting antiretroviral therapy. The clonotype was recovered from a woman aged 18-30 years with HIV. In DNA form, the CDR3 reads TGTGCCAGCCTCCCTACAGGGGCCCATTCACCCCTCCACTTT. Translating gives CASLPTGAHSPLHF.